This TCR beta chain came from a study of blood T cell repertoires in COVID-19. About the study: Sites in the United States, Italy and Spain provided acute and convalescent COVID-19 samples. Sources were T cells, B-cell-depleted T cells, or PBMCs; the material itself was cDNA or gDNA.

Source study methods: Scientists estimated how many nucleated cells there were by amplifying reference gene primers. Profiling relied on immunoSEQ multiplex PCR, and the TCRdb table lists in-frame clones only, not all of them. D and trimming were read from the DNA, whereas the V and J calls and clone size are those reported in that table. The data contain 280,000 or so clones, 65% to 90% of them singletons. The CDR3 runs to 15 residues. In germline, CDR1 is MDHEN, CDR2 SYDVKM. V shed 0 bases and J 6 bases; nucleotides not matched to a gene: 8. The TCR was taken from a human donor in a cohort sampled during active COVID-19. The chain employs TRBV28 and TRBJ2-7; 7 bases line up with TRBD2. Sequenced material: peripheral blood. In DNA, the CDR3 is TGTGCCAGCAGTTTATGGGCTGCGGGAGAAAGCGAGCAGTACTTC. It codes for CASSLWAAGESEQYF.